This T cell receptor (beta chain) was recovered during a study of cytomegalovirus exposure and HLA in healthy donors. Study-level background: An earlier analysis found some 100 million unique TCR beta sequences from 150 million to 200 million T cells.

Broader study findings: Presence/absence analyses rested on an assumption that sequencing depth was roughly uniform across donors. Researchers counted 180 or so TCR beta chains as cytomegalovirus-associated. Researchers reported in a later analysis that common viral pathogens appeared linked to several top clusters.

Germline trimming cut 2 bases from V and 6 bases from J; bases unmatched to any gene: 9. Per germline, CDR1 SEHNR and CDR2 FQNEAQ (reference sequence). The CDR3 has 16 residues. Notes on this clone: Its antigen is not identified.

A multiplex PCR was run with 60 Vbeta primers and 13 Jbeta primers. This table comes from immunoSEQ multiplex PCR, and its TCRdb copy is limited to in-frame clones, with some not included. The table has 110,000 to 150,000 clones, around 85% seen once. This sequence joins TRBV7-9 and TRBJ1-4; 7 bases agree with TRBD1. Sample: PBMCs. This clonotype was obtained from a man aged 35 to 55 in good health and CMV-seropositive. CDR3 DNA: TGTGCCAGCAGCTTACGGCTCGGGACAGCCTATGAAAAACTGTTTTTT. Its protein product is CASSLRLGTAYEKLFF.